This T cell receptor (beta chain) was recovered during a study of blood T cell repertoires in COVID-19. The CDR3 spans 14 residues. Trimming pared 6 bases from V and 1 base from J, leaving 12 bases between. Germline V gene lookup returns CDR1 MDHEN and CDR2 SYDVKM. Profiled with immunoSEQ multiplex PCR; TCRdb holds only in-frame clones, not every one. Of around 100,000 clones detected, just under 90% appear once; the ten largest clones hold 15%. V usage is TRBV28 and J usage is TRBJ1-1; no definite D call. The sample comprised peripheral blood. The TCR comes from a human donor in a cohort sampled during active COVID-19. This CDR3 is CASSSEWANTEAFF. The CDR3 DNA reads as TGTGCCAGCAGCTCAGAGTGGGCGAACACTGAAGCTTTCTTT.